These 18 T cell receptor beta chains share one sample of origin, sequenced in a study of cytomegalovirus exposure and HLA in healthy donors. Use of 60 Vbeta and 13 Jbeta primers characterized the PCR. Clones were read by immunoSEQ multiplex PCR, and TCRdb kept only the in-frame ones, dropping some. The sample carries 100,000 to 150,000 clones, 65% to 75% recorded once. Sequencing was performed on PBMCs. These receptors came from a woman in her forties or fifties in good health and CMV-seropositive.

The rearrangement joins TRBV7-2 to TRBJ1-2, with 8 positions matching TRBD1. Germline V CDR1 and CDR2: SGHTA, FQGNSA. V shed 1 base and J 4 bases; nucleotides not matched to a gene: 5. This CDR3 region has 15 residues. The CDR3 bases are TGTGCCAGCAGCTTAGAAAACAGGGGGATCTATGGCTACACCTTC. It is translated as CASSLENRGIYGYTF. The full variable domain, its missing parts supplied by reference TRBV7-2 and TRBJ1-2, is GAGVSQSPSNKVTEKGKDVELRCDPISGHTALYWYRQSLGQGLEFLIYFQGNSAPDKSGLPSDRFSAERTGGSVSTLTIQRTQQEDSAVYLCASSLENRGIYGYTFGSGTRLTVV.

The gene calls are TRBV5-1 and TRBJ1-6; D is uncertain. V dropped 4 bases and J dropped 7 bases, with 15 bases sitting between them. The CDR3 loop spans 15 amino acids. Germline CDR1 reads SGHRS; CDR2 reads YFSETQ. The CDR3 sequence: CASSPSGRANSPLHF. The CDR3 region has the DNA TGCGCCAGCAGCCCGTCGGGGAGGGCCAATTCACCCCTCCACTTT.

A few counts support this clone. This sequence joins TRBV10-2 and TRBJ2-5, with TRBD2 identical over 7 bases. Germline values: CDR1 WSHSY, CDR2 SAAADI. V lost 6 bases, J lost 0 bases, and 10 bases stayed unmatched. This CDR3 contains 16 residues. The CDR3 spells CASRNVARGYQETQYF. In DNA, the CDR3 is TGCGCCAGCAGAAACGTGGCGCGGGGGTACCAAGAGACCCAGTACTTC.

This chain connects TRBV5-1 to TRBJ2-3, with 9 bases lining up with TRBD2. The CDR3 spans 15 residues. CDR1 and CDR2 (germline): SGHRS, YFSETQ. After removal of 4 bases from V and 4 bases from J, the junction contained 7 bases not matched to a gene. The CDR3 DNA reads TGCGCCAGCAGCCCGTTCGCGGGAGGGGCAGATACGCAGTATTTT. It is translated as CASSPFAGGADTQYF.

This chain joins TRBV6-6 and TRBJ2-7; 12 positions match TRBD2. The CDR3 extends over 15 amino acids. Germline CDR1 reads MNHNY; CDR2 reads SVGAGI (reference sequence). The ends lost 6 bases at V and 3 bases at J; junction bases unmatched: 6. The CDR3 loop is CASRAGLAGIYEQYF. The DNA of the CDR3 is TGTGCCAGCAGGGCCGGACTAGCGGGGATCTACGAGCAGTACTTC.

The chain couples TRBV5-4 to TRBJ1-5; unclear D gene. The V end lost 4 bases, the J end lost 2 bases, and 10 bases lay between the germline ends. CDR1 and CDR2 from the germline V gene are SGHNT and YYREEE (reference sequence). The CDR3 covers 14 residues. The CDR3 is CASSTAGGNQPQHF. CDR3 coding DNA: TGTGCCAGCAGCACCGCAGGCGGCAATCAGCCCCAGCATTTT.

This chain joins TRBV2 and TRBJ2-7, with 7 bases identical to TRBD1. The CDR3 loop spans 13 amino acids. Trimming cost V 6 bases and J 3 bases; bases outside gene matches: 5. CDR1 and CDR2 (germline): SNHLY, FYNNEI. CDR3 sequence reads: CASRWDSLYEQYF. In DNA form, the CDR3 reads TGTGCCAGCAGATGGGACAGTCTCTACGAGCAGTACTTC.

The CDR3 DNA is TGTGCCAGCAGCTTAAGAGTAAATGAGCAGTTCTTC. Its translation is CASSLRVNEQFF. The rearrangement uses TRBV11-3 and TRBJ2-1; no clear D. Germline loops: CDR1 SGHNT, CDR2 YENEEA. The V end lost 2 bases, the J end lost 7 bases, and 6 bases lay between the germline ends. This CDR3 comprises 12 residues.

This rearrangement joins TRBV5-1 to TRBJ1-1; TRBD1 is a possible D gene (6 bases). Germline CDR1 is SGHRS and CDR2 is YFSETQ. This CDR3 comprises 14 residues. Trimming took 1 base from V and 5 from J, leaving 12 bases between them. The CDR3 sequence: CASSLSQGGTEAFF. DNA of the CDR3: TGCGCCAGCAGCTTGTCACAGGGCGGAACTGAAGCTTTCTTT.

The chain combines TRBV30 with TRBJ2-1; TRBD2 matches 8 bases. Germline trimming cut 2 bases from V and 2 bases from J; bases unmatched to any gene: 8. The CDR3 consists of 16 residues. Germline V CDR1 and CDR2: GTSNPN, SVGIG (reference sequence). For the CDR3, the DNA is TGTGCCTGGAGTACTACGGGGGGGCTTCCCTACAATGAGCAGTTCTTC. Amino acid sequence: CAWSTTGGLPYNEQFF.

The V gene is TRBV5-3, the J gene TRBJ1-2, with 7 bases matching TRBD1. TRBV5-3 is noted as an ORF with a role that remains uncertain. After removal of 2 bases from V and 0 bases from J, the junction contained 7 bases not matched to a gene. The CDR3 consists of 16 residues. The CDR3 reads CARSFNDRATNYGYTF. CDR3 DNA: TGTGCCAGAAGCTTCAACGACAGGGCGACTAACTATGGCTACACCTTC.

V and J are TRBV18 and TRBJ1-1; D not resolved. With 2 bases removed from V and 1 base from J, the gap between germline ends came to 14 bases. CDR1 and CDR2 (germline): KGHSH, LQKENI. CDR3 length equals 16 residues. The chain's CDR3 is CASSPDQPGTNTEAFF. CDR3 nucleotide sequence: TGTGCCAGCTCACCAGACCAGCCAGGTACGAACACTGAAGCTTTCTTT. Complete variable domain (other parts from reference TRBV18 and TRBJ1-1): NAGVMQNPRHLVRRRGQEARLRCSPMKGHSHVYWYRQLPEEGLKFMVYLQKENIIDESGMPKERFSAEFPKEGPSILRIQQVVRGDSAAYFCASSPDQPGTNTEAFFGQGTRLTVV.

DNA of the CDR3: TGTGCCAGCAGGAGCACAGGGGCAACGTCTAATGAAAAACTGTTTTTT. Protein product: CASRSTGATSNEKLFF. The chain couples TRBV2 to TRBJ1-4; 7 bases agree with TRBD1. Germline CDR1 SNHLY, CDR2 FYNNEI. This CDR3 has 16 amino acids. The trim removed 6 bases at V and 3 bases at J, leaving 10 bases unmatched.

V is TRBV5-1 and J is TRBJ2-2, with D maybe TRBD1 (7 bases). The V gene lost 4 bases and the J gene lost 6 bases, with 10 bases spanning the gap. The CDR3 is 13 residues long. Germline V lookup: CDR1 SGHRS, CDR2 YFSETQ. The CDR3 loop reads CASSPGGPGELFF. CDR3 in DNA: TGCGCCAGCAGCCCAGGGGGGCCCGGGGAGCTGTTTTTT.

The chain carries TRBV11-3 and TRBJ1-1; tentative D call: TRBD1 (5 bases). Germline V gives CDR1 SGHNT, CDR2 YENEEA. This CDR3 spans 16 amino acids. V was pared by 6 bases and J by 6 bases, with 23 bases between. In nucleotides, the CDR3 is TGTGCCAGCAGTTCGCTGGGGGGGTCGGGGACTCCTGAAGCTTTCTTT. This encodes CASSSLGGSGTPEAFF.

This chain joins TRBV19 and TRBJ1-5; perhaps TRBD1 as D (6 bases). From germline, CDR1 is LNHDA and CDR2 SQIVND (reference sequence). This CDR3 is built from 17 residues. The V end was cut by 5 bases, the J end by 2 bases, with 19 bases between. CDR3 sequence (DNA): TGTGCCAGTAGTCAAGGGTTACAGGGAGCGGGCAATCAGCCCCAGCATTTT. Encoded protein: CASSQGLQGAGNQPQHF.

The chain joins TRBV4-2 to TRBJ2-2, with 9 bases lining up with TRBD1. The CDR3 covers 15 residues. J was trimmed by 4 bases and V by 4 bases; bases with no gene match: 4. Germline CDR1 is LGHNA and CDR2 is YNFKEQ. The CDR3 protein is CASSRQGDVTGELFF. The CDR3 DNA is TGTGCCAGCAGCCGACAGGGGGACGTCACCGGGGAGCTGTTTTTT.

The CDR3 bases are TGTGCCAGCAGCCTAGCGGGGACTCAAGAGACCCAGTACTTC. Its protein product is CASSLAGTQETQYF. The V gene is TRBV5-4, the J gene TRBJ2-5; TRBD2 agrees at 9 bases. V lost 4 bases to trimming and J lost 2 bases; unmatched junction nucleotides: 3. Per germline, CDR1 SGHNT and CDR2 YYREEE (reference sequence). This CDR3 is built from 14 residues.